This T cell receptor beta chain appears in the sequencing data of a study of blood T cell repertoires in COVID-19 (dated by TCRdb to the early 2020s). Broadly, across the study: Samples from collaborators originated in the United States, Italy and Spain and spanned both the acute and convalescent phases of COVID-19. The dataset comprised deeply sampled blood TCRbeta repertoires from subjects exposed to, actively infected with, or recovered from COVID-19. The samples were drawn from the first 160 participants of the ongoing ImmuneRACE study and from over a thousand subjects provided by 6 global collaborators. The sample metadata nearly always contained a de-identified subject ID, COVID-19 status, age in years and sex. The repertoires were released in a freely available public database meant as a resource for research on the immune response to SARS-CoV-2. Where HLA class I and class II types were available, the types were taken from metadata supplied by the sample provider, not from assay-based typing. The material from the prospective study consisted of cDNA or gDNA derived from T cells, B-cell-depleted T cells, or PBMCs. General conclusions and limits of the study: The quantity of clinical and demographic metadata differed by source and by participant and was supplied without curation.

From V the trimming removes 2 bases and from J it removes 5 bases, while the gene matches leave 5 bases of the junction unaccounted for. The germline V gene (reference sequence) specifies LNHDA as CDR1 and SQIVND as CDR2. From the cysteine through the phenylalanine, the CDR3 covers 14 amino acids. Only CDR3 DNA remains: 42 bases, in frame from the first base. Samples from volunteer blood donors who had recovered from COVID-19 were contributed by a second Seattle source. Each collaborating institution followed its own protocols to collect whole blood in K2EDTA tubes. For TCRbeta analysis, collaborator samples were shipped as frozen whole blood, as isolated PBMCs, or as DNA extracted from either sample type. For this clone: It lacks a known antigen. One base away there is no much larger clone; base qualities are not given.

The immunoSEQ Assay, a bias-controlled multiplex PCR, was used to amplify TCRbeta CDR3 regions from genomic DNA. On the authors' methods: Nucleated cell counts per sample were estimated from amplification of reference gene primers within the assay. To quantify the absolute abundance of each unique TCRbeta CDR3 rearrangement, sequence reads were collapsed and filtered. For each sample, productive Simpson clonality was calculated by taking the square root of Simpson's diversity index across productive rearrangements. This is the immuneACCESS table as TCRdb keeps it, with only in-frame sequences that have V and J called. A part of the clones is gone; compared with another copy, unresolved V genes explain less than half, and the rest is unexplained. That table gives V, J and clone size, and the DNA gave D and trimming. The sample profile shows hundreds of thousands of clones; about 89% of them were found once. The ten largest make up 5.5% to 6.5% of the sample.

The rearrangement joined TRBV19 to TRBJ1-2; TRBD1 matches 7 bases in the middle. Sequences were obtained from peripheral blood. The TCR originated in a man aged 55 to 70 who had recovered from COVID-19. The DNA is TGTGCCAGTAGTATAACAGGGGCTGTATATGGCTACACCTTC. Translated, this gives CASSITGAVYGYTF.